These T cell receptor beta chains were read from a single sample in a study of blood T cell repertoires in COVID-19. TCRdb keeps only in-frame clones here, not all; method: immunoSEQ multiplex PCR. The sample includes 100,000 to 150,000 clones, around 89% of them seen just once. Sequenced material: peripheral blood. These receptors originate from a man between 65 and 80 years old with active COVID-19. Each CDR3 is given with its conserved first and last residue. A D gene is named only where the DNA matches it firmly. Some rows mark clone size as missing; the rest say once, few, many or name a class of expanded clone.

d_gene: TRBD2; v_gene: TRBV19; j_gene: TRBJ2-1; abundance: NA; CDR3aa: CASSSLAGGRNEQFF; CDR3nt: TGTGCCAGTAGTTCATTAGCGGGAGGACGGAATGAGCAGTTCTTC
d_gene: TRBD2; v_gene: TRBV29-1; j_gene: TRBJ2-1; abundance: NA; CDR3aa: CSAITTSGRYNEQFF; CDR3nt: TGCAGCGCGATAACGACTAGCGGGAGATACAATGAGCAGTTCTTC
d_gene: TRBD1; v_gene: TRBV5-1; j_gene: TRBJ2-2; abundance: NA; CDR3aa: CASSGRTGEKNTGELFF; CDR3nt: TGCGCCAGCAGCGGCAGAACAGGGGAGAAGAATACCGGGGAGCTGTTTTTT
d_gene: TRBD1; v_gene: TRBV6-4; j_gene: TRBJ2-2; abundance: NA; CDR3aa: CASATGGDTGELFF; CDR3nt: TGTGCCAGCGCCACAGGGGGCGACACCGGGGAGCTGTTTTTT
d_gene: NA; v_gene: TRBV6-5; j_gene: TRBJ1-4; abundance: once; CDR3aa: CASSYASKGEKLFF; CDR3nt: TGTGCCAGCAGTTACGCCAGCAAGGGGGAAAAACTGTTTTTT
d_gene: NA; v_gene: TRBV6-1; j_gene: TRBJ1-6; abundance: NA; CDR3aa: CASSEGEVRNSPLHF; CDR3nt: TGTGCCAGCAGTGAAGGGGAGGTGAGGAATTCACCCCTCCACTTT
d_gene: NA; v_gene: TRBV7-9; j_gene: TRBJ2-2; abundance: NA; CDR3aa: CASSHLADMSYYTGELFF; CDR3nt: TGTGCCAGCAGCCACTTGGCGGACATGTCATACTACACCGGGGAGCTGTTTTTT
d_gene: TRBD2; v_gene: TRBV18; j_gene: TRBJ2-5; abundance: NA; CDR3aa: CASSPKGLAGVLTNKETQYF; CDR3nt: TGTGCCAGCTCACCCAAGGGACTAGCGGGAGTTCTGACCAACAAAGAGACCCAGTACTTC
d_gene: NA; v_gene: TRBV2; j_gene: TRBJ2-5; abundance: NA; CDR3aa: CASTTTGVQETQYF; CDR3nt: TGTGCCAGCACCACAACAGGAGTCCAAGAGACCCAGTACTTC
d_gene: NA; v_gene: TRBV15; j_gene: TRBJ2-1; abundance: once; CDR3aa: CATSRDLGANEQFF; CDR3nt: TGTGCCACCAGCAGAGATCTGGGGGCCAATGAGCAGTTCTTC
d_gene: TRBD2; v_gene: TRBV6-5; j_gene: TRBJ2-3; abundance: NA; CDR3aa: CASSPPGTMTQYF; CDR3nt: TGTGCCAGCAGTCCCCCAGGGACTATGACGCAGTATTTT
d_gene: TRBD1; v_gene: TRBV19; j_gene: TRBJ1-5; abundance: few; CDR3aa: CASSIPGTGLHQPQHF; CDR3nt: TGTGCCAGTAGTATTCCCGGGACAGGGCTACATCAGCCCCAGCATTTT
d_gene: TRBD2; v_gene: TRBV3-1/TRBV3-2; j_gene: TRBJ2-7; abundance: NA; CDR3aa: CASSPSTTSGYEQYF; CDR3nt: TGTGCCAGCAGCCCCTCGACGACTAGCGGCTACGAGCAGTACTTC
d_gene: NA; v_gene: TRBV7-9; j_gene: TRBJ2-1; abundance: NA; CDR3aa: CASSHRLASSYNEQFF; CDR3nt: TGTGCCAGCAGCCACCGACTCGCTAGCTCCTACAATGAGCAGTTCTTC
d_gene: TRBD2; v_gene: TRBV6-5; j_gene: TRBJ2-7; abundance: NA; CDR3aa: CASSPPGRDEQYF; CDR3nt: TGTGCCAGCAGTCCCCCCGGGAGGGACGAGCAGTACTTC
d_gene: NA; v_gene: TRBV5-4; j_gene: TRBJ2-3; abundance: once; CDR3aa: CASSLGASSSTDTQYF; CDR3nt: TGTGCCAGCAGCTTGGGGGCGTCATCCAGCACAGATACGCAGTATTTT
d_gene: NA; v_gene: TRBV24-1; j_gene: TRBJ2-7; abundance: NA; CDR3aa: CATSGIGANEQYF; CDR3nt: TGTGCCACCAGTGGTATAGGGGCTAACGAGCAGTACTTC